The 32 T cell receptor beta chains reported below all come from one sample, sequenced in a study of T cell responses to AZD1222 COVID-19 vaccine. Profiled with immunoSEQ multiplex PCR; TCRdb holds only in-frame clones, not every one. The sample consists of some 50,000 clones, about 88% of them appearing once. Sequencing used peripheral blood, obtained on day 0 of AZD1222 vaccination. These TCRs come from an adult in good health.

The chain has TRBV7-9 and TRBJ1-1; D not resolved. The CDR3 contains 14 residues. Per germline, CDR1 SEHNR and CDR2 FQNEAQ (reference sequence). The germline V and J ends were trimmed by 2 bases and 4 bases, with 11 bases remaining between them. DNA for the CDR3: TGTGCCAGCAGCTTAACGGGAGCGGTCACTGAAGCTTTCTTT. Its translation: CASSLTGAVTEAFF.

J is TRBJ2-7 and V is TRBV14; 8 bases match TRBD2. Germline values: CDR1 SGHDN, CDR2 FVKESK. V shed 5 bases and J 0 bases; nucleotides not matched to a gene: 6. This CDR3 is 15 amino acids long. The CDR3: CASSLTSGASYEQYF. In DNA, the CDR3 is TGTGCCAGCAGCTTAACTAGCGGAGCCTCCTACGAGCAGTACTTC.

V gene TRBV5-8 combines with J gene TRBJ1-1; no clear D gene. The CDR3 totals 15 residues. V was cut by 2 bases and J by 3 bases, with 14 bases left in between. The germline V gene has CDR1 SGHTS and CDR2 YDEGEE. CDR3 nucleotides: TGTGCCAGCAGCTTAGACATTACACGAGACACTGAAGCTTTCTTT. It is translated as CASSLDITRDTEAFF.

Only one count was recorded for this clone. J is TRBJ1-1 and V is TRBV21-1. TRBV21-1 is a pseudogene segment. This CDR3 spans 21 amino acids. The DNA for the CDR3 is TGTGCCAGCAGCAAAATTTGGGCGGTCGGGGGGCGACAGGACCGGGGTACTGAAGCTTTCTTT. It is translated as CASSKIWAVGGRQDRGTEAFF.

The V gene is TRBV2, the J gene TRBJ2-1, with 9 positions matching TRBD1. CDR1 SNHLY and CDR2 FYNNEI come from the germline V gene. The CDR3 has 18 residues. V shed 5 bases, J shed 6 bases, and the junction held 17 bases outside the gene matches. CDR3: CASSYPGTGYGNRNEQFF. CDR3 DNA sequence: TGTGCCAGCAGTTATCCCGGGACAGGGTACGGGAACCGCAATGAGCAGTTCTTC.

The table lists this clone with a count of one. The rearrangement uses TRBV5-4 and TRBJ1-1, with unresolved D. The V gene lost 2 bases and the J gene lost 5 bases, with 10 bases spanning the gap. CDR1 SGHNT and CDR2 YYREEE come from the germline V gene (reference sequence). CDR3 length: 13 amino acids. The CDR3 DNA reads as TGTGCCAGCAGCTTTAATGGTGGTACTGAAGCTTTCTTT. This sequence encodes CASSFNGGTEAFF.

This chain connects TRBV9 to TRBJ2-3; D gene ambiguous. Per the germline V gene, CDR1 is SGDLS and CDR2 is YYNGEE. Trimming cost V 3 bases and J 4 bases, with 6 bases left between them. The CDR3 length is 12 residues. This chain's CDR3 is CASSALSDTQYF. CDR3 coding DNA: TGTGCCAGCAGCGCCCTGTCAGATACGCAGTATTTT.

J is TRBJ2-3 and V is TRBV29-1; 7 bases match TRBD2. After removal of 7 bases from V and 2 bases from J, the junction contained 3 bases not matched to a gene. Germline CDR1 reads SQVTM; CDR2 reads ANQGSEA. This CDR3 has 12 residues. Here the CDR3 reads CSAAGFTDTQYF. The CDR3 bases are TGCAGCGCAGCGGGGTTCACAGATACGCAGTATTTT.

The genes are TRBV13 and TRBJ2-7; D may be TRBD2 (6 bases). Germline loops: CDR1 PRHDT, CDR2 FYEKMQ (reference sequence). Trimming took 5 bases from V and 7 from J, leaving 15 bases between them. This CDR3 comprises 13 residues. CDR3 loop: CASSDQEGQEQYF. CDR3 sequence (DNA): TGTGCCAGCAGCGATCAGGAGGGGCAGGAGCAGTACTTC.

The chain joins TRBV28 to TRBJ1-6, with D possibly matching TRBD1 (6 bases). V was pared by 8 bases and J by 7 bases, with 12 bases between. CDR1 MDHEN and CDR2 SYDVKM come from the germline V gene. The CDR3 loop spans 13 amino acids. DNA of the CDR3: TGTGCCAGCGGAGGGGGACCCAATTCACCCCTCCACTTT. Amino acids: CASGGGPNSPLHF.

This clone showed up just once. The chain employs TRBV29-1 and TRBJ2-7; D could derive from TRBD1 or TRBD2 (5 bases each). The V end lost 4 bases, the J end lost 5 bases, and 18 bases lay between the germline ends. CDR1 and CDR2 from the germline V gene are SQVTM and ANQGSEA. The CDR3 runs to 14 residues. This CDR3 reads CSVGSQGAMDEQYF. CDR3 DNA: TGCAGCGTTGGGTCTCAGGGAGCGATGGACGAGCAGTACTTC.

In this sample, this clone turned up a few times. The V and J genes are TRBV3-1 (or the pseudogene TRBV3-2) and TRBJ1-5; 8 bases line up with TRBD1. V lost 4 bases and J lost 6; bases outside the gene matches: 11. The CDR3 consists of 16 residues. The germline V gene encodes CDR1 LGHDT and CDR2 YNNKEL (reference sequence). CDR3 in DNA: TGTGCCAGCAGCCCAGGGGGCCAGGGGGAGGGTCAGCCCCAGCATTTT. It codes for CASSPGGQGEGQPQHF.

On this clone itself: Within the sample, other DNA sequences also encode this same CDR3. V is TRBV19 and J is TRBJ2-5, with a tentative D call TRBD2 (6 bases). The CDR3 loop spans 15 amino acids. Germline CDR1 and CDR2: LNHDA and SQIVND (reference sequence). The V and J ends lost 3 bases and 1 base respectively, with 12 bases between them. CDR3 in DNA: TGTGCCAGTAGTATGGGAGGACTGAGCCAAGAGACCCAGTACTTC. It yields the protein CASSMGGLSQETQYF.

The genes are TRBV28 and TRBJ2-2, with D possibly matching TRBD1 (6 bases). CDR3 length: 17 amino acids. From germline, CDR1 is MDHEN and CDR2 SYDVKM. Trimming removed 6 bases at V and 3 bases at J, with 20 bases between. CDR3 coding DNA: TGTGCCAGCAGCTCATCTCAGGGGTTCGTAGACACCGGGGAGCTGTTTTTT. This encodes CASSSSQGFVDTGELFF.

The chain carries TRBV14 and TRBJ1-5, with TRBD1 identical over 7 bases. CDR1 and CDR2 from the germline V gene are SGHDN and FVKESK. V lost 4 bases and J lost 6; bases outside the gene matches: 3. The CDR3 is 13 amino acids. The CDR3 DNA is TGTGCCAGCAGCCTGGCAGGGGGTCAGCCCCAGCATTTT. Translating gives CASSLAGGQPQHF.

The rearrangement uses TRBV28 and TRBJ2-1, with D possibly being TRBD2 (7 bases). Germline values: CDR1 MDHEN, CDR2 SYDVKM. The CDR3 is 15 amino acids. The V end was cut by 4 bases, the J end by 7 bases, with 17 bases between. This chain's CDR3 is CASSSAGATRNEQFF. The CDR3 coding sequence is TGTGCCAGCAGTTCCGCGGGGGCGACTAGGAATGAGCAGTTCTTC.

The chain employs TRBV7-3 and TRBJ2-1; 11 bases map to TRBD2. J was trimmed by 3 bases and V by 5 bases; bases with no gene match: 6. The CDR3 length is 16 residues. Germline V gene sequence: CDR1 SGHTA, CDR2 FQGTGA. DNA for the CDR3: TGTGCCAGCAGCGGGGGGACTAGCGGAAGCTACAATGAGCAGTTCTTC. Amino acids: CASSGGTSGSYNEQFF. Full variable domain (outside the CDR3, taken from reference TRBV7-3 and TRBJ2-1): GAGVSQTPSNKVTEKGKYVELRCDPISGHTALYWYRQSLGQGPEFLIYFQGTGAADDSGLPNDRFFAVRPEGSVSTLKIQRTERGDSAVYLCASSGGTSGSYNEQFFGPGTRLTVL.

This clone was picked up a small number of times. The chain employs TRBV3-1 (or the pseudogene TRBV3-2) and TRBJ1-6, with TRBD1 as a possible D gene (6 bases). V was cut by 4 bases and J by 7 bases, with 14 bases left in between. CDR3 length equals 15 residues. Per germline, CDR1 LGHDT and CDR2 YNNKEL (reference sequence). The CDR3 DNA is TGTGCCAGCAGCCCAGCGCGGGGGGGCAATTCACCCCTCCACTTT. Its translation: CASSPARGGNSPLHF.

This chain links TRBV2 with TRBJ2-7; TRBD2 matches 8 bases. J lost 0 bases, V lost 8 bases, and 9 bases had no gene match. This CDR3 comprises 15 residues. Germline assignment: CDR1 SNHLY and CDR2 FYNNEI. In DNA, the CDR3 is TGTGCCAGCCGAGGAAGCGGGAGAGGCTCCTACGAGCAGTACTTC. Amino acid sequence: CASRGSGRGSYEQYF.

V gene TRBV18 combines with J gene TRBJ1-1, with D maybe TRBD1 (6 bases). This CDR3 spans 15 amino acids. Germline V gene data show CDR1 as KGHSH and CDR2 as LQKENI. V was trimmed by 3 bases and J by 3 bases, leaving 14 bases between them. As DNA, the CDR3 is TGTGCCAGCTCACCTCCTAGGACAGCGGACACTGAAGCTTTCTTT. Protein product: CASSPPRTADTEAFF.

The chain recombines TRBV3-1 (or the pseudogene TRBV3-2) with TRBJ2-3, with 7 bases identical to TRBD2. In germline, CDR1 is LGHDT, CDR2 YNNKEL (reference sequence). The J segment lost 5 bases and the V segment lost 0 bases, leaving 5 bases of the junction unmatched. CDR3 length: 15 amino acids. The CDR3, as DNA: TGTGCCAGCAGCCAAGAGGGAGGGCGTGGAGATACGCAGTATTTT. Translated: CASSQEGGRGDTQYF.

The V call is TRBV7-2, the J call TRBJ1-1; the D gene is possibly TRBD1 (6 bases). The CDR3 is 14 residues long. Trimming left V 5 bases short and J 0 bases short, with 10 bases between. Germline CDR1 and CDR2: SGHTA and FQGNSA. The CDR3 nucleotides read TGTGCCAGCAGCCTACAGGGTGTGAACACTGAAGCTTTCTTT. Its translation is CASSLQGVNTEAFF. The full variable domain, with the rest looked up from reference TRBV7-2 and TRBJ1-1, is GAGVSQSPSNKVTEKGKDVELRCDPISGHTALYWYRQSLGQGLEFLIYFQGNSAPDKSGLPSDRFSAERTGGSVSTLTIQRTQQEDSAVYLCASSLQGVNTEAFFGQGTRLTVV.

The chain links TRBV4-3 to TRBJ1-1, with D perhaps TRBD1 (6 bases). The CDR3 contains 17 residues. V was shortened by 0 bases and J by 3 bases, with 17 bases between the two germline ends. CDR1 and CDR2 (germline): LGHNA, YSLEER. CDR3 sequence reads: CASSQDAWGQGDTEAFF. The CDR3 coding sequence is TGCGCCAGCAGCCAAGACGCTTGGGGACAAGGTGACACTGAAGCTTTCTTT.

The chain couples TRBV7-9 to TRBJ2-2; D not resolved. CDR3 length: 12 residues. Germline V gene lookup returns CDR1 SEHNR and CDR2 FQNEAQ (reference sequence). V was pared by 5 bases and J by 1 base, with 2 bases between. The DNA of the CDR3 is TGTGCCAGCAGCCGGAACACCGGGGAGCTGTTTTTT. As protein: CASSRNTGELFF.

This chain links TRBV5-1 with TRBJ2-3; D is possibly TRBD2 (6 bases). With 0 bases removed from V and 2 bases from J, the gap between germline ends came to 13 bases. This CDR3 has 16 amino acids. CDR1 and CDR2 (germline): SGHRS, YFSETQ. The CDR3 nucleotides are TGCGCCAGCAGCTTGGGGGGACTGGGGAACACAGATACGCAGTATTTT. Residues: CASSLGGLGNTDTQYF.

This chain links TRBV6-2 or TRBV6-3 with TRBJ2-1, with TRBD2 matching over 10 bases. CDR3 size: 15 residues. V was pared by 7 bases and J by 4 bases, with 7 bases of the junction left unmatched. Germline CDR1 and CDR2: MNHEY and SVGEGT. The DNA for the CDR3 is TGTGCCAGCACCCCGGGACTAGCGACATACAATGAGCAGTTCTTC. This codes for CASTPGLATYNEQFF.

CDR3 region: CASSLMNYGYTF. The CDR3 nucleotides read TGTGCCAGCAGTTTAATGAACTATGGCTACACCTTC. This chain links TRBV28 with TRBJ1-2; D ambiguous. Germline CDR1 MDHEN, CDR2 SYDVKM. CDR3 length equals 12 residues. Trimming cost V 2 bases and J 2 bases, with 3 bases left between them.

The rearrangement links TRBV5-4 to TRBJ2-7; a possible D gene is TRBD1 (5 bases). Germline CDR1 SGHNT, CDR2 YYREEE (reference sequence). The germline V and J ends were trimmed by 0 bases and 1 base, with 14 bases remaining between them. The CDR3 length is 16 residues. CDR3 loop: CASSLGGAAQSYEQYF. In nucleotides, the CDR3 is TGTGCCAGCAGCTTGGGTGGGGCAGCCCAATCCTACGAGCAGTACTTC.

V gene TRBV29-1 combines with J gene TRBJ2-1; D is unresolved. Trimming stripped 7 bases from V and 0 bases from J, with 19 bases between. The CDR3 sequence is 16 residues long. Germline CDR1 is SQVTM and CDR2 is ANQGSEA. CDR3 protein: CSARKSGFSSYNEQFF. Here the CDR3 DNA reads TGCAGCGCCCGGAAATCCGGTTTTAGCTCCTACAATGAGCAGTTCTTC.

This clone was seen only once. The chain employs TRBV6-1 and TRBJ2-7; D not certain. This CDR3 spans 11 amino acids. Germline CDR1 reads MNHNS; CDR2 reads SASEGT. Trimming shortened V by 2 bases and J by 12 bases, and 11 bases separated the two germline ends. This CDR3 is CASSELTVPYF. The CDR3, as DNA: TGTGCCAGCAGTGAATTAACGGTTCCGTACTTC.

J is TRBJ2-3 and V is TRBV5-1; D is undetermined. CDR3 length: 12 residues. Looked up from germline, CDR1 is SGHRS and CDR2 is YFSETQ. Trimming removed 3 bases from V and 7 bases from J, with 9 bases in between. The CDR3 DNA is TGCGCCAGCAGCTCCACCGGCCATACGCAGTATTTT. Its translation: CASSSTGHTQYF.

This clone has a single count. This sequence joins TRBV11-3 and TRBJ2-1; 7 bases are shared with TRBD1. After removal of 5 bases from V and 8 bases from J, the junction contained 6 bases not matched to a gene. Germline CDR1 SGHNT, CDR2 YENEEA. This CDR3 is 13 amino acids long. For the CDR3, the DNA is TGTGCCAGCAGCCTGGGACAGAGGGATGAGCAGTTCTTC. Translation gives CASSLGQRDEQFF.